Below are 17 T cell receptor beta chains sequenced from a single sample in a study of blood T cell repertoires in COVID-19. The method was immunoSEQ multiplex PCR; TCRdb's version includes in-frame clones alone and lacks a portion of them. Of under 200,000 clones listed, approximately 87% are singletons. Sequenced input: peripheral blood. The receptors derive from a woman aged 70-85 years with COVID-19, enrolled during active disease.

The CDR3 region is CATSDWQGGYNEQFF. CDR3 coding DNA: TGTGCCACCAGTGACTGGCAGGGGGGCTACAATGAGCAGTTCTTC. The genes are TRBV24-1 and TRBJ2-1; the D gene is possibly TRBD1 (7 bases). Germline CDR1 reads KGHDR; CDR2 reads SFDVKD. The CDR3 is 15 residues long. V lost 4 bases and J lost 3, with 12 bases in between.

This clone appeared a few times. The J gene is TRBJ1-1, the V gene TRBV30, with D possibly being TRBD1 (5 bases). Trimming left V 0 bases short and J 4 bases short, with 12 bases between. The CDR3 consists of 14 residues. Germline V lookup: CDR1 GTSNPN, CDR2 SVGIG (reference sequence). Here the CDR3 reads CAWSVRGDSTEAFF. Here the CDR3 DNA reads TGTGCCTGGAGTGTACGCGGGGACTCCACTGAAGCTTTCTTT.

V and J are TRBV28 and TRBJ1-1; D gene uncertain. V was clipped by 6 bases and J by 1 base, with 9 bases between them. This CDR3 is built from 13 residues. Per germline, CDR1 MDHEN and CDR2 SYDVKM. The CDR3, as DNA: TGTGCCAGCAGGATGGGCCCGAACACTGAAGCTTTCTTT. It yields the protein CASRMGPNTEAFF.

CDR3 in amino acids: CAWSASPNTEAFF. The CDR3 coding sequence is TGTGCCTGGAGTGCAAGCCCGAACACTGAAGCTTTCTTT. The rearrangement links TRBV30 to TRBJ1-1; D remains ambiguous. This CDR3 is built from 13 residues. The germline CDR1 and CDR2 sequences are GTSNPN and SVGIG (reference sequence). V was cut by 1 base and J by 1 base, with 7 bases left in between.

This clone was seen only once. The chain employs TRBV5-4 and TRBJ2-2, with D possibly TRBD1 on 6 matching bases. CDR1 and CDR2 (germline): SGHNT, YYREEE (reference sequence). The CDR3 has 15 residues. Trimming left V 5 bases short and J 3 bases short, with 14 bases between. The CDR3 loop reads CASRGASTDTGELFF. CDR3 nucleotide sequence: TGTGCCAGCAGGGGGGCCTCGACAGACACCGGGGAGCTGTTTTTT.

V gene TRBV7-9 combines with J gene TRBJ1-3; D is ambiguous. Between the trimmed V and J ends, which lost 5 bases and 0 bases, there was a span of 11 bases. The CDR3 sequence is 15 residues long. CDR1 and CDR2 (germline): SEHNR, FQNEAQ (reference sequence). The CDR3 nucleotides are TGTGCCAGCAGCCTCAGCGGCGGCTCTGGAAACACCATATATTTT. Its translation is CASSLSGGSGNTIYF.

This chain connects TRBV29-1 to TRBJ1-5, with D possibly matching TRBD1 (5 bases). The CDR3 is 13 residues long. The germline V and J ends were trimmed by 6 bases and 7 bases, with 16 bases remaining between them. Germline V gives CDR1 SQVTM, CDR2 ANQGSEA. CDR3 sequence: CSVGSGEGQPQHF. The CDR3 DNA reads TGCAGCGTGGGATCGGGGGAGGGCCAGCCCCAGCATTTT.

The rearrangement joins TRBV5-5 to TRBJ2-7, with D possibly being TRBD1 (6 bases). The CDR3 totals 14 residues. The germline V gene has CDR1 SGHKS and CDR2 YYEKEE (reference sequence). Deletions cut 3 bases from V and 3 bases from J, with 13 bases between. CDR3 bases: TGTGCCAGCAGCTCCCGACAGGAGAGCTACGAGCAGTACTTC. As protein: CASSSRQESYEQYF.

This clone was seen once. CDR3 amino acids: CSSLTGQGDYGYTF. The DNA for the CDR3 is TGCAGCTCCTTGACGGGACAGGGGGACTATGGCTACACCTTC. V usage is TRBV29-1 and J usage is TRBJ1-2, with 11 bases fitting TRBD1. The CDR3 contains 14 residues. CDR1 and CDR2 from the germline V gene are SQVTM and ANQGSEA. V dropped 8 bases and J dropped 3; count of bases not matched to a gene: 8. The variable domain in full, completed from reference TRBV29-1 and TRBJ1-2, reads SAVISQKPSRDICQRGTSLTIQCQVDSQVTMMFWYRQQPGQSLTLIATANQGSEATYESGFVIDKFPISRPNLTFSTLTVSNMSPEDSSIYLCSSLTGQGDYGYTFGSGTRLTVV.

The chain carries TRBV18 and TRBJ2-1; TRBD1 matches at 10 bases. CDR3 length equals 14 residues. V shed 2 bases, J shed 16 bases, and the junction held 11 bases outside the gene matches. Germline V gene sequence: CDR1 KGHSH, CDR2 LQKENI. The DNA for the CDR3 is TGTGCCAGCTCACCAGGAAATTCCGGGACAGGGGTTTTCTTC. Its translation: CASSPGNSGTGVFF. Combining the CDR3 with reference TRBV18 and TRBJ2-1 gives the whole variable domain NAGVMQNPRHLVRRRGQEARLRCSPMKGHSHVYWYRQLPEEGLKFMVYLQKENIIDESGMPKERFSAEFPKEGPSILRIQQVVRGDSAAYFCASSPGNSGTGVFFGPGTRLTVL.

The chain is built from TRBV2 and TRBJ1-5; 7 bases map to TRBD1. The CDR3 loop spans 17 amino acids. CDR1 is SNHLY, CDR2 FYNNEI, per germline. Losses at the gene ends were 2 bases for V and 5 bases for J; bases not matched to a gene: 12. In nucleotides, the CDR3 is TGTGCCAGCAGTGAAAGGCTCGGGACAGAAAAAGATCAGCCCCAGCATTTT. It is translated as CASSERLGTEKDQPQHF. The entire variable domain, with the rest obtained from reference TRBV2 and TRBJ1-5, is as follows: EPEVTQTPSHQVTQMGQEVILRCVPISNHLYFYWYRQILGQKVEFLVSFYNNEISEKSEIFDDQFSVERPDGSNFTLKIRSTKLEDSAMYFCASSERLGTEKDQPQHFGDGTRLSIL.

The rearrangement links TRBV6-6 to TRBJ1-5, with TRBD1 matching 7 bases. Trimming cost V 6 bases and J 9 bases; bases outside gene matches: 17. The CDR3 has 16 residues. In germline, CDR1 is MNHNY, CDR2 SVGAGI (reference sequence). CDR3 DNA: TGTGCCAGCAGCCGTACCCCTACAGGGGCCGAACGGCCCCAGCATTTT. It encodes CASSRTPTGAERPQHF.

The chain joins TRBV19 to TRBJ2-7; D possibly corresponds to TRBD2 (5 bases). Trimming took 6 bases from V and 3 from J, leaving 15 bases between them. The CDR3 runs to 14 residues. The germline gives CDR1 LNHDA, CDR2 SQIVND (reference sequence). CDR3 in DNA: TGTGCCAGTAGAGGGCTAGAGGGAGACTACGAGCAGTACTTC. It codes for CASRGLEGDYEQYF.

This CDR3 reads CASSRGVYAETQYF. The CDR3 coding sequence is TGTGCCAGCAGCCGGGGAGTTTATGCGGAGACCCAGTACTTC. This chain links TRBV5-6 with TRBJ2-5, with a weak D call TRBD2 (5 bases). The CDR3 runs 14 residues. Per germline, CDR1 SGHDT and CDR2 YYEEEE. The V gene lost 4 bases and the J gene lost 5 bases, with 15 bases spanning the gap.

DNA of the CDR3: TGTGCCTGGAGGCAGGATAACTATGGCTACACCTTC. Its protein is CAWRQDNYGYTF. The chain employs TRBV30 and TRBJ1-2; no firm D call. Germline V gene sequence: CDR1 GTSNPN, CDR2 SVGIG (reference sequence). V was shortened by 3 bases and J by 1 base, with 6 bases between the two germline ends. The CDR3 contains 12 residues.

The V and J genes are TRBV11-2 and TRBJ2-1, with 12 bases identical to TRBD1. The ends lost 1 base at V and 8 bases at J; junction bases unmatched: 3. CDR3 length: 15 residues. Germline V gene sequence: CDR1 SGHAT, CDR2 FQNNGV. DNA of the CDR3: TGTGCCAGCAGCTTAGCCGGGACAGGGGGCGATGAGCAGTTCTTC. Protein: CASSLAGTGGDEQFF.

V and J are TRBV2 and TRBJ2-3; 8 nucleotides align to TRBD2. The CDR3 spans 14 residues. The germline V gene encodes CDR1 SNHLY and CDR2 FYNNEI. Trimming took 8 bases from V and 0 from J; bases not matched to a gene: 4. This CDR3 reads CASGLAASTDTQYF. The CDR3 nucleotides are TGTGCCAGCGGACTAGCAGCTAGCACAGATACGCAGTATTTT. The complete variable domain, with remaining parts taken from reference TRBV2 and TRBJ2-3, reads EPEVTQTPSHQVTQMGQEVILRCVPISNHLYFYWYRQILGQKVEFLVSFYNNEISEKSEIFDDQFSVERPDGSNFTLKIRSTKLEDSAMYFCASGLAASTDTQYFGPGTRLTVL.